This T cell receptor (beta chain) emerged from a study of cytomegalovirus exposure and HLA in healthy donors. Study-level points and caveats: Sequencing likely caused a cluster of highly shared sequence variants.

With 60 Vbeta and 13 Jbeta primers, the PCR was carried out. Profiled with immunoSEQ multiplex PCR; TCRdb holds only in-frame clones, not every one. The sample has around 150,000 clones, approximately 70% seen once; the top ten hold 7.1%. The V gene's germline CDR1 is KGHSH and CDR2 LQKENI. This CDR3 has 14 residues. Trimming removed 1 base at V and 5 bases at J, with 11 bases between. This clone has a single count. The antigen is not known. This chain joins TRBV18 and TRBJ1-2; the D is unclear. This sequence was found in a man aged 35-49 years in good health and CMV-seropositive. Material: PBMCs. The CDR3 here is CASSPRGDGYGYTF. The CDR3 coding sequence is TGTGCCAGCTCACCACGTGGAGATGGTTATGGCTACACCTTC.